This T cell receptor beta chain was obtained from a study of T cells in Graves' hyperthyroidism and ophthalmopathy. Each diagnosis was grounded in clinical symptoms, serum thyroxine and TRAb, thyroid ultrasound, and orbital computed tomography. About 10 ml fresh peripheral blood yielded the PBMCs. TCR beta CDR3 region amplification was performed from RNA transcripts. HTBI primers drove first-round RT-PCR of the TCR CDR3. TCRdb reanalysed the multiplex PCR reads using MiXCR and keeps one entry per CDR3 protein. The sample has roughly 560,000 distinct CDR3 sequences; approximately 14% are singletons. This clonotype was observed at least ten times. V trimming: 0 bases; J trimming: 5 bases; junction bases outside the gene matches: 2. The length of the CDR3 is 16 residues. Germline CDR1 reads MNHEY; CDR2 reads SVGAGI.

The sequencing sample was made of blood. The sequence was collected from a woman aged 40 to 55 with Graves' ophthalmopathy. The chain employs TRBV6-5 and TRBJ2-5; 14 bases are shared with TRBD2. CDR3 nucleotides: TGTGCCAGCAGTTACTCGGGACTAGCGGGAGTTGAGACCCAGTACTTC. This sequence encodes CASSYSGLAGVETQYF.